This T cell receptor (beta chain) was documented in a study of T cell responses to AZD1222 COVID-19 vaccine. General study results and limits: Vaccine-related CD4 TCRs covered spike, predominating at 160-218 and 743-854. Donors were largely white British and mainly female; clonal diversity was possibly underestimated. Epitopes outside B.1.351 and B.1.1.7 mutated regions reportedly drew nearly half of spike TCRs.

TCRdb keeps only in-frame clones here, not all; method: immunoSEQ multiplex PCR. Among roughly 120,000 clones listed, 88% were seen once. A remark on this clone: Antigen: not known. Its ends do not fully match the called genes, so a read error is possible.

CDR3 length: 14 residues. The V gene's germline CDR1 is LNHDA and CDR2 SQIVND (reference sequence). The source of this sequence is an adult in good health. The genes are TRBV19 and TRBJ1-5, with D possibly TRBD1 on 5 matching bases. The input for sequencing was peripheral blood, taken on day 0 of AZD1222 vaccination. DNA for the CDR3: TGTGCCACTGCCCGGCAGGGAGGGTATCAGGCCCAGCATTTT. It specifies CATARQGGYQAQHF.